The clone carrying this T cell receptor beta chain was detected a few times. What it binds is unknown. This entry is derived from a study of OX40 agonist ivuxolimab in advanced cancers. Regarding the study as a whole: Expanded clones tended on average to be more numerous among CD8+ T cells than CD4+.

This CDR3 has 13 amino acids. V lost 0 bases and J 10 bases, leaving 11 bases between the germline ends. Germline CDR1 reads SGHRS; CDR2 reads YFSETQ. Baseline was the first blood sampling point, followed by cycle 4 day 1 and cycle 7 day 1. TCRdb keeps only in-frame clones here, not all; method: immunoSEQ multiplex PCR. Among about 20,000 clones listed, over 75% were seen once. This sequence originates from an adult with an advanced solid tumor such as melanoma, head and neck, liver or kidney cancer. The chain employs TRBV5-1 and TRBJ2-1; D is undetermined. Sequencing was performed on CD4+ or CD8+ T cells sorted from blood, taken in a trial of the OX40 agonist ivuxolimab. Written as DNA, the CDR3 is TGCGCCAGCAGCTTGGTACTCTCCTCGGAGCAGTTCTTC. As protein: CASSLVLSSEQFF.